These T cell receptor beta chains were read from a single sample in a study of blood T cell repertoires in COVID-19. The method was immunoSEQ multiplex PCR; TCRdb's version includes in-frame clones alone and lacks a portion of them. The sample consists of over 150,000 clones, 65% to 90% of them appearing once. Sequenced material: peripheral blood. The receptor set was obtained from a man in his forties or fifties with active or convalescent COVID-19. Each CDR3 is given with its conserved first and last residue. The order of the fields is D gene, CDR3 length, clone size, J gene, V gene, CDR3 DNA, CDR3 protein. D genes are given only for firm matches. The size field is filled for only some rows; it gives once, few, many or a size class.

- 16 few TRBJ2-1 TRBV3-1/TRBV3-2 TGTGCCAGCAGCCAACGCGGGCGGGCTGACTACAATGAGCAGTTCTTC CASSQRGRADYNEQFF
TRBD1 16 - TRBJ2-5 TRBV7-6 TGTGCCAGCAGACGTGGGACAGGGCGGATTCAAGAGACCCAGTACTTC CASRRGTGRIQETQYF
TRBD1 18 - TRBJ2-6 TRBV7-9 TGTGCCAGCAGCTTGCGGGGACAGGGGCCCTCTGGGGCCAACGTCCTGACTTTC CASSLRGQGPSGANVLTF
- 12 - TRBJ1-1 TRBV10-2 TGCGCCAGCAGTGGACAGAACACTGAAGCTTTCTTT CASSGQNTEAFF
- 16 few TRBJ2-3 TRBV15 TGTGCCACCAGCAGAGGCGTCATTCCTAGCACAGATACGCAGTATTTT CATSRGVIPSTDTQYF
- 17 - TRBJ1-3 TRBV7-2 TGTGCCAGCAGCTTAGCGTTGGAGACAGCATATGGAAACACCATATATTTT CASSLALETAYGNTIYF
TRBD1 15 few TRBJ2-2 TRBV18 TGTGCCAGCTCACCCGGGACAGCGAACACCGGGGAGCTGTTTTTT CASSPGTANTGELFF
TRBD1 13 - TRBJ2-7 TRBV3-1/TRBV3-2 TGTGCCAGCAGCCAAATGACAGGGCAAGAGCAGTACTTC CASSQMTGQEQYF
- 12 few TRBJ1-3 TRBV9 TGTGCCAGCAGCGGCGCCCAGGGCACCATATATTTT CASSGAQGTIYF
TRBD1 15 - TRBJ2-7 TRBV28 TGTGCCAGCAGCAGGGAAACAGGGGTTTGGTACGAGCAGTACTTC CASSRETGVWYEQYF
- 12 once TRBJ1-3 TRBV6-1 TGTGCCAGCAGTGAACTTCGAGACACCATATATTTT CASSELRDTIYF
- 14 few TRBJ1-4 TRBV29-1 TGCAGCGTTGACTACGGGGGGGGTAATGAAAAACTGTTTTTT CSVDYGGGNEKLFF
TRBD1 16 - TRBJ2-2 TRBV7-2 TGTGCCAGCAGCTTAGCGGGGACAGGGAGCACCGGGGAGCTGTTTTTT CASSLAGTGSTGELFF
TRBD1 16 - TRBJ1-5 TRBV10-3 TGTGCCATCAGTGAGACGGGACAGGGGGATAATCAGCCCCAGCATTTT CAISETGQGDNQPQHF
- 12 once TRBJ2-2 TRBV3-1/TRBV3-2 TGTGCCAGCAGCCAGGGGGCTGGGGAGCTGTTTTTT CASSQGAGELFF
TRBD2 16 - TRBJ2-1 TRBV19 TGTGCCAGTAGAGGGGCTAGCGGGGGGGCCAGGGATGAGCAGTTCTTC CASRGASGGARDEQFF
- 16 - TRBJ1-3 TRBV7-9 TGTGCCAGCAGCGTTCCATCAGGGGCCCCTGGAAACACCATATATTTT CASSVPSGAPGNTIYF
TRBD1 14 - TRBJ1-2 TRBV3-1/TRBV3-2 TGTGCCAGCAGCAGACAGGGGAAGGGCTATGGCTACACCTTC CASSRQGKGYGYTF
- 13 - TRBJ1-1 TRBV7-3 TGTGCCAGCAGCCCATTGGGGGGCACTGAAGCTTTCTTT CASSPLGGTEAFF
TRBD1 15 - TRBJ1-4 TRBV27 TGTGCCAGCAGTTCCGGGACAGGGGTGAATGAAAAACTGTTTTTT CASSSGTGVNEKLFF
- 15 - TRBJ2-3 TRBV7-6 TGTGCCAGCAGCTTAGGACTCGCTAGCACAGATACGCAGTATTTT CASSLGLASTDTQYF
TRBD1 16 - TRBJ1-2 TRBV4-1 TGCGCCAGCAGCCAAGCCCGGGACAGGGTAATTAGGGGCTACACCTTC CASSQARDRVIRGYTF
- 13 - TRBJ1-2 TRBV7-2 TGTGCCAGCAGCTTAGGAACAGGCTATGGCTACACCTTC CASSLGTGYGYTF
TRBD1 14 - TRBJ1-6 TRBV7-3 TGTGCCAGCAGCACCGGGACAGAAGGTTCACCCCTCCACTTT CASSTGTEGSPLHF
- 14 few TRBJ2-2 TRBV7-2 TGTGCCAGCAGCTTCGAGCCTAACACCGGGGAGCTGTTTTTT CASSFEPNTGELFF
TRBD1 14 - TRBJ2-4 TRBV18 TGTGCCAGCTCACAGAGGGACAGGGGTGATTCTGAGTACTTC CASSQRDRGDSEYF
- 15 - TRBJ1-1 TRBV10-1 TGCGCCAGCAGTGCCGAGACAGGCTGGGGCACTGAAGCTTTCTTT CASSAETGWGTEAFF
- 15 - TRBJ2-7 TRBV7-9 TGTGCCAGCAGCTTAGGGGGGACGGGAGCCTACGAGCAGTACTTC CASSLGGTGAYEQYF
TRBD2 17 - TRBJ2-1 TRBV4-1 TGCGCCAGCAGCAAAGTCAGACTAGCGGGAGGGGGCAATGAGCAGTTCTTC CASSKVRLAGGGNEQFF
- 18 - TRBJ2-3 TRBV18 TGTGCCAGCTCACCGTGGACAGTAATGCCCGAACAGCCAGATACGCAGTATTTT CASSPWTVMPEQPDTQYF
TRBD1 15 once TRBJ2-5 TRBV5-4 TGTGCCAGCAGCTTGGCCGACAGGGTCCAAGAGACCCAGTACTTC CASSLADRVQETQYF
- 16 - TRBJ2-1 TRBV10-3 TGTGCCATCAGTGGTCGGTCAGACATTAACAACAATGAGCAGTTCTTC CAISGRSDINNNEQFF
- 17 few TRBJ1-1 TRBV23-1 TGCGCCAGCAGTCAATCGAAAAAGGGGGTGACCAGAGCTGAAGCTTTCTTT CASSQSKKGVTRAEAFF
TRBD2 15 - TRBJ2-1 TRBV19 TGTGCCAGTAGTAAGCCTAGCGGAAACTACAATGAGCAGTTCTTC CASSKPSGNYNEQFF
TRBD1 14 - TRBJ2-2 TRBV6-5 TGTGCCAGCAGCGCTGACAGGGATACCGGGGAGCTGTTTTTT CASSADRDTGELFF
- 16 - TRBJ2-1 TRBV4-1 TGCGCCAGCAGCCAAGAACAGATGAGCTCCTACAATGAGCAGTTCTTC CASSQEQMSSYNEQFF
- 13 - TRBJ1-5 TRBV12-3/TRBV12-4 TGTGCCAGCCAAGGACAGAACAATCAGCCCCAGCATTTT CASQGQNNQPQHF
TRBD1 13 - TRBJ2-7 TRBV2 TGTGCCAGCAAAGGGACAGGGAACTTTCATCAGTACTTC CASKGTGNFHQYF
- 15 - TRBJ2-5 TRBV11-2 TGTGCCAGCAGCCCACCCCCTGGCCTCCAAGAGACCCAGTACTTC CASSPPPGLQETQYF
TRBD2 17 - TRBJ2-1 TRBV7-9 TGTGCCAGCAGCCCGCCTGGCGGACTAGCGGGGATGGGCGAGCAGTTCTTC CASSPPGGLAGMGEQFF
- 13 - TRBJ1-2 TRBV4-1 TGCGCCAGCAGCCAAGAGAGGAGCGCAGGGTTAGGCTTC CASSQERSAGLGF
TRBD2 15 - TRBJ2-1 TRBV3-1/TRBV3-2 TGTGCCAGCAGCCAAGATCTAGCGGGCAAGGATGAGCAGTTCTTC CASSQDLAGKDEQFF
- 14 - TRBJ1-2 TRBV30 TGTGCCTGGAGTACGGGGCAGGGGCCCTATGGCTACACCTTC CAWSTGQGPYGYTF
TRBD1 15 few TRBJ2-7 TRBV28 TGTGCCAGCAGTGATCTGGGACAGAGTTCCTACGAGCAGTACTTC CASSDLGQSSYEQYF
TRBD2 19 - TRBJ2-5 TRBV28 TGTGCCAGCAGTTTAAAACCCCCAGGACTAGCGGGAGCGCGGGAGACCCAGTACTTC CASSLKPPGLAGARETQYF
TRBD1 14 - TRBJ1-1 TRBV11-2 TGTGCCAGCAGCTCGGGACAGGGGAACACTGAAGCTTTCTTT CASSSGQGNTEAFF